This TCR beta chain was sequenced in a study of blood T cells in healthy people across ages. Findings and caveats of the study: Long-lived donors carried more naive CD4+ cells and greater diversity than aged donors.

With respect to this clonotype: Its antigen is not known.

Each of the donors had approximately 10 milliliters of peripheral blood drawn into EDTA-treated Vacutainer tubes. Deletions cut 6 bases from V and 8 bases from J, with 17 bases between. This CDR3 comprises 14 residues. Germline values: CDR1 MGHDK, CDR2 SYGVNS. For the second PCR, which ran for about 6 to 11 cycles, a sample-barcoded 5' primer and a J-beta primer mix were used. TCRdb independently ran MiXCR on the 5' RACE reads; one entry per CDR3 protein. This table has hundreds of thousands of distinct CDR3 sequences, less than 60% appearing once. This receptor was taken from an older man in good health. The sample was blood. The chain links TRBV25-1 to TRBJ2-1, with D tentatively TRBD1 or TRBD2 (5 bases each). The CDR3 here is CASRGTPSHYEQFF. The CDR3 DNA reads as TGTGCCAGCAGGGGGACCCCCTCACACTATGAGCAGTTCTTC.